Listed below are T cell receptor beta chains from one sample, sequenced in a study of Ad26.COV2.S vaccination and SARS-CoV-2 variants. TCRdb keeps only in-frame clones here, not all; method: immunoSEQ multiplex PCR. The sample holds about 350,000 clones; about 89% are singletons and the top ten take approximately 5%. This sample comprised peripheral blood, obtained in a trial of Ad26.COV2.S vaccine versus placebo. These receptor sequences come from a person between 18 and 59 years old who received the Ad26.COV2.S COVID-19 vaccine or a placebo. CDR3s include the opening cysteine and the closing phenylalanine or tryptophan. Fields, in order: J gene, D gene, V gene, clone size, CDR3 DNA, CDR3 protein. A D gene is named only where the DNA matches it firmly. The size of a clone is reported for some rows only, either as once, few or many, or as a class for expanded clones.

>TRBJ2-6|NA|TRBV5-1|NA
TGCGCCAGCAGCTTGGTGGTCTATTCCGGGGCTGGGGCCAACGTCCTGACTTTC
CASSLVVYSGAGANVLTF
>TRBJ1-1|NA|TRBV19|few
TGTGCCAGTAATAAAGGGGGGAGAGGGAACACTGAAGCTTTCTTT
CASNKGGRGNTEAFF
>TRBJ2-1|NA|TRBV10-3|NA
TGTGCCATCAGTGGGGGTGGGATAAGTGTAGGTTGGAATGAGCAGTTCTTC
CAISGGGISVGWNEQFF
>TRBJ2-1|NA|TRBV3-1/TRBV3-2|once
TGTGCCAGCAGCCAAGCAGGCAATGAGCAGTTCTTC
CASSQAGNEQFF
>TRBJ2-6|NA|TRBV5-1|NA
TGCGCCAGCAGCTTGGGAAGGTGGGAACCTGGGGCCAACGTCCTGACTTTC
CASSLGRWEPGANVLTF
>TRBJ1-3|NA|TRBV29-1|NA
TGCAGCTCCTCCCAGGGGTCTTTT
CSSSQGSF
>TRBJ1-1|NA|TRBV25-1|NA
TGTGCCAGCAGTGAGAGGGACGGATTCATGAACACTGAAGCTTTCTTT
CASSERDGFMNTEAFF
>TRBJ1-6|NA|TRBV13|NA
TGTGCCAGCAGCTTAAGAGGGGGTCAAAAAGATTCACCCCTCCACTTT
CASSLRGGQKDSPLHF
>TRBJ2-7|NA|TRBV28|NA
TGTGCCAGCAGCCACTTTAGCAGGGAGTACGAGCAGTACTTC
CASSHFSREYEQYF
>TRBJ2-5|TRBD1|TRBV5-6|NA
TGTGCCAGCAGGTTGGACAGGGGGCTGGAGACCCAGTACTTC
CASRLDRGLETQYF
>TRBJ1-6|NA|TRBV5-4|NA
TGTGCCAGCAGCTTGGACAGGGCTTCACCCCTCCACTTT
CASSLDRASPLHF
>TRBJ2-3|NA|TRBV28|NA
TGTGCCAGCAGATCCCGAAGGTACGCGAGCACAGATACGCAGTATTTT
CASRSRRYASTDTQYF
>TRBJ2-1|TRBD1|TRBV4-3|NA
TGCGCCAGCAGCCAAGGAAGGCACAGGGGTGAGCAGTTCTTC
CASSQGRHRGEQFF
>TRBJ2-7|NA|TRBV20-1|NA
TGCAGTGCTCGGAGCTCCTACGAGCAGTACTTC
CSARSSYEQYF
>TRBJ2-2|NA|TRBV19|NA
TGTGCCAGTAGTATTAGCCTCGACGGGGAGCTGTTTTTT
CASSISLDGELFF
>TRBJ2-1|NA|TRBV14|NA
TGTGCCAGCAGCCGCAGACCGCTGGACAATGAGCAGTTCTTC
CASSRRPLDNEQFF
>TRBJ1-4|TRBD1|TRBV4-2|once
TGTGCCAGCAGCCAAGGGGACAGGGGTTCGGAAAAACTGTTTTTT
CASSQGDRGSEKLFF
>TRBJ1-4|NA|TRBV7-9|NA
TGTGCCAGCAGCTTAGGGGTTAAGGCAGGAAGAGAAAAACTGTTTTTT
CASSLGVKAGREKLFF
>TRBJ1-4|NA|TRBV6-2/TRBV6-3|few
TGTGCCAGCAGTCCAATAGACAGTAGTGGACTGTTTTTT
CASSPIDSSGLFF
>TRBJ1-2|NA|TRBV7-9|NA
TGTGCCAGCAGCTTAAACAGCGCGAACTATGGCTACACCTTC
CASSLNSANYGYTF
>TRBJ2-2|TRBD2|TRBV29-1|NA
TGCAGCGTGGGGACTAGCGGGAGTAGAACCGGGGAGCTGTTTTTT
CSVGTSGSRTGELFF
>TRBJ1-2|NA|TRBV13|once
TGTGCCAGCAGCTTAGGAGGGAAATATGGCTACACCTTC
CASSLGGKYGYTF
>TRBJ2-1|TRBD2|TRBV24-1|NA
TGTGCCACCAGTGACCCCGGACTAGCGGGAATGGATGAGCAGTTCTTC
CATSDPGLAGMDEQFF
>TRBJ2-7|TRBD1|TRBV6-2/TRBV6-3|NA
TGTGCCAGCAGCTCCCCGGGACAGGGTGTCTACGAGCAGTACTTC
CASSSPGQGVYEQYF
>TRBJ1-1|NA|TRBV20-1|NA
TGCAGTGCTAGGGCCCTGGGAGAAGCTTTCTTT
CSARALGEAFF
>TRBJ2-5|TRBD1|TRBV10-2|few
TGCGCCAGCAGTAGAACCGGGACAGGGATGGAGACCCAGTACTTC
CASSRTGTGMETQYF
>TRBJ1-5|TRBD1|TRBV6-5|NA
TGTGCCAGCAAGGGACAGCTCAATCAGCCCCAGCATTTT
CASKGQLNQPQHF
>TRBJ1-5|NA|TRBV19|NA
TGTGCCAGTAGTATCGAGGGGGGCAATCAGCCCCAGCATTTT
CASSIEGGNQPQHF
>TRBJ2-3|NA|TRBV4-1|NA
TGCGCCAGCAGCCAAGTGGGGACAGATACGCAGTATTTT
CASSQVGTDTQYF
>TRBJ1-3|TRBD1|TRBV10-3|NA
TGTGCCATCAGGGAGGACAGGGACGGAAACACCATATATTTT
CAIREDRDGNTIYF
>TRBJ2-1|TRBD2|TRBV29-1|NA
TGCAGCGTTACCCGGACTAGCGGGAGCTCCTACAATGAGCAGTTCTTC
CSVTRTSGSSYNEQFF
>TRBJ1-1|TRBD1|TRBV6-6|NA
TGTGCCAGCAGTTTGGGGACAGGGTACGGGAACACTGAAGCTTTCTTT
CASSLGTGYGNTEAFF
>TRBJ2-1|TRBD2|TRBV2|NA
TGTGCCAGCAGTAGCGGGGGGGCCAGTGACAATGAGCAGTTCTTC
CASSSGGASDNEQFF
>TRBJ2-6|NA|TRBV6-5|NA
TGTGCCAGCAGTTACTCGATGCGCTCTGGGGCCAACGTCCTGACTTTC
CASSYSMRSGANVLTF
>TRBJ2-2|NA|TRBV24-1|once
TGTGCCACCAGTGTATGGCGGAGAGACCGGGGAGCTGTTTTT
CATSVWRRDRGAVF
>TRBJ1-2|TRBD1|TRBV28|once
TGTGCCAGCGAACAGGGGGGCGGCTATGGCTACACCTTC
CASEQGGGYGYTF
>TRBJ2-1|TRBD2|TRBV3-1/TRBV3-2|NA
TGTGCCAGCAGCCAAGCGCTGGGACTAGATTATGAGCAGTTCTTC
CASSQALGLDYEQFF
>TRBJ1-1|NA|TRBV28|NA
TGTGCCAGCAGGAAGGCAGGGGCGGGCGCTGAAGCTTTCTTT
CASRKAGAGAEAFF
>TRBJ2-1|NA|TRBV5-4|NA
TGTGCCAGCAGCGTTCGACTAAGCAATGAGCAGTTCTTC
CASSVRLSNEQFF
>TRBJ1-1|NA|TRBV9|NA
TGTGCCAGCAGCGTAGACGTGGTGCCCACTGAAGCTTTCTTT
CASSVDVVPTEAFF
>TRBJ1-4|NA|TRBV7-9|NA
TGTGCCAGCAGCTTAAGGGCAACTAATGAAAAACTGTTTTTT
CASSLRATNEKLFF
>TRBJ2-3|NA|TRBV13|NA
TGTGCCAGCAGCTTATCCCTAACTCCCACAGATACGCAGTATTTT
CASSLSLTPTDTQYF
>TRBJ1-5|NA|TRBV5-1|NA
TGCGCCAGCAGCTTGGAGGGGACCGAGAATCAGCCCCAGCATTTT
CASSLEGTENQPQHF
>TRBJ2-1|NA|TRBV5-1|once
TGCGCCAGCAGCTTGGCCCTGGCGGGGATCTACAATGAGCAGTTCTTC
CASSLALAGIYNEQFF
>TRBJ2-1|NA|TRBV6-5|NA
TGTGCCAGCAGTTATAAATCGAACAATGAGCAGTTCTTC
CASSYKSNNEQFF
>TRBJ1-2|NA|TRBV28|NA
TGTGCCAGCAGCCGCGTCAGGGCTTTTGGCTATGGCTACACCTTC
CASSRVRAFGYGYTF
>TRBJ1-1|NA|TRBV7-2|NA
TGTGCCAGCAGCTTAGAGGTAGGGTTGGCTGAAGCTTTCTTT
CASSLEVGLAEAFF
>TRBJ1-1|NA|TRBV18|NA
TGTGCCAGCTCACCGACCACGGCCCTTGAAGCTTTCTTT
CASSPTTALEAFF
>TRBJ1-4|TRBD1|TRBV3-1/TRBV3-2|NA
TGTGCCAGCAGCCAAAGGGGGCCGGCTGAAAAACTGTTTTTT
CASSQRGPAEKLFF
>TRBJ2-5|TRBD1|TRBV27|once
TGTGCCAGCAGGTGGACAGGAGAAGGGGAGACCCAGTACTTC
CASRWTGEGETQYF
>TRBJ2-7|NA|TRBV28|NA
TGTGCCAGCAGTTTAAATTTAAGGGGGTACGAGCAGTACTTC
CASSLNLRGYEQYF
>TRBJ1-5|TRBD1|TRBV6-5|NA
TGTGCCAGCGCCATTGAAGCAGGGGGAAATCAGCCCCAGCATTTT
CASAIEAGGNQPQHF